This T cell receptor beta chain was sequenced during a study of cytomegalovirus exposure and HLA in healthy donors. Both 60 Vbeta primers and 13 Jbeta primers went into the PCR. Sequencing was performed with immunoSEQ multiplex PCR; in TCRdb, only in-frame clones are kept and a portion is missing. The sample has around 100,000 clones; over 60% are singletons. With respect to this clone: Its antigen is undetermined.

Notes on the study in general: Earlier results showed most TCR beta V segments being productive about 87% or about 30% of the time. Indistinguishability led to the exclusion of some V segments, TRBV6-2 and TRBV6-3 included.

V shed 0 bases, J shed 3 bases, and the junction held 7 bases outside the gene matches. The CDR3 runs 17 residues. Per the germline V gene, CDR1 is LGHNA and CDR2 is YNFKEQ. The sequenced material came from PBMCs. The receptor comes from a young man in good health and CMV-seropositive. The chain recombines TRBV4-2 with TRBJ1-4; 7 nucleotides align to TRBD1. This CDR3 reads CASSQDIGGTANEKLFF. DNA for the CDR3: TGTGCCAGCAGCCAAGACATAGGAGGGACAGCTAATGAAAAACTGTTTTTT.